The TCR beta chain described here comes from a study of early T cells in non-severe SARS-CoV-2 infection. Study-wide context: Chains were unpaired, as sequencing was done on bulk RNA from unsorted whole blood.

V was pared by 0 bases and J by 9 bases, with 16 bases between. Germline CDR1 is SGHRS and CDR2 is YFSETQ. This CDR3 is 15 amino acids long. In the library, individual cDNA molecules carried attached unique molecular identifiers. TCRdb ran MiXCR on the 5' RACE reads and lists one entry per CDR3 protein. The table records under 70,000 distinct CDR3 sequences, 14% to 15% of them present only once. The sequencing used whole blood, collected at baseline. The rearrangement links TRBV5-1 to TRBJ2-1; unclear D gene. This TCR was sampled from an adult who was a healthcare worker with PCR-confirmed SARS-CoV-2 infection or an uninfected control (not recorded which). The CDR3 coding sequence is TGCGCCAGCAGCTTGGAAGCTAGTTTTCCTCTTGAGCAGTTCTTC. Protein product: CASSLEASFPLEQFF.